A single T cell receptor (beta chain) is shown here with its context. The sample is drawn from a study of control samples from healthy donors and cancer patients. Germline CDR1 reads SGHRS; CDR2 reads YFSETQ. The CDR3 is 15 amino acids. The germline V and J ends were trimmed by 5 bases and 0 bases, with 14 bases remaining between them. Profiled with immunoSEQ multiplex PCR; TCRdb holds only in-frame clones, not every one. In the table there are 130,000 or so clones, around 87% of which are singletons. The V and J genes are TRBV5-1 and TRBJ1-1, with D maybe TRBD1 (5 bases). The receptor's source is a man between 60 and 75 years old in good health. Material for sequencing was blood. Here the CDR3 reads CASRLSTELNTEAFF. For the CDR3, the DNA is TGCGCCAGCAGACTTTCGACAGAGCTGAACACTGAAGCTTTCTTT.